This entry describes one TCR beta chain. What it recognizes is unknown. The investigators amplified TCR beta CDR3 regions from RNA transcripts. First-round RT-PCR with HTBI primers amplified the TCR CDR3 region. One entry per CDR3 protein, called by TCRdb with MiXCR from the multiplex PCR reads. The sample lists 400,000 to 500,000 distinct CDR3 sequences; approximately 15% were seen once. Trimming at V came to 5 bases and at J to 8 bases, leaving 17 bases not matched to a gene. Germline CDR1 and CDR2: MGHRA and YSYEKL. This CDR3 has 17 amino acids. Each diagnosis drew on symptoms, thyroxine, TRAb, thyroid ultrasound and orbital computed tomography findings. More than 8 ml fresh peripheral blood yielded the PBMCs. These data are taken from a study of T cells in Graves' hyperthyroidism and ophthalmopathy. Study-level points and caveats: With a median lead of approximately 6 months before onset, the model predicted ophthalmopathy.

The receptor was derived from a man aged 18 to 29 with Graves' ophthalmopathy. Sequencing used blood. This chain uses TRBV4-1 with TRBJ2-1; 8 bases are a match to TRBD2. CDR3 nucleotides: TGCGCCAGCAGCTCCACAGGCAGCGGGGGAGCTCTGGATGAGCAGTTCTTC. This translates into CASSSTGSGGALDEQFF.